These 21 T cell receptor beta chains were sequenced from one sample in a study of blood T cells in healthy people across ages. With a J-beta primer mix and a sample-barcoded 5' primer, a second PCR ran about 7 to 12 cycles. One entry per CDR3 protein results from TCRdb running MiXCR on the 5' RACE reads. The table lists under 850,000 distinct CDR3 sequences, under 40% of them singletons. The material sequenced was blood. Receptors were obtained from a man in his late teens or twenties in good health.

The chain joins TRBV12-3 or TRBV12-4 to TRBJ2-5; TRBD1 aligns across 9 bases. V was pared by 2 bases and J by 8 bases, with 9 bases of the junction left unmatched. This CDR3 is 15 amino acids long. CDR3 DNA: TGTGCCAGCAGTTTACAGGACAGGGGAGGTGATACCCAGTACTTC. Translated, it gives CASSLQDRGGDTQYF.

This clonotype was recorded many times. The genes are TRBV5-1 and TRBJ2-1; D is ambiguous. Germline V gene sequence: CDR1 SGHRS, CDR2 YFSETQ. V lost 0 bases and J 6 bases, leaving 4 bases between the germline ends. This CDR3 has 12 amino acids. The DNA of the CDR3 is TGCGCCAGCAGCTTGGAAGGCAATGAGCAGTTCTTC. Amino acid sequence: CASSLEGNEQFF.

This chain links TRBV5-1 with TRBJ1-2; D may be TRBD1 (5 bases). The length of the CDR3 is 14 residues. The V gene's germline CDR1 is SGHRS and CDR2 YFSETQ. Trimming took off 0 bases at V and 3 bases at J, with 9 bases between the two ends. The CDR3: CASSLVAGHYGYTF. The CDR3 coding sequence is TGCGCCAGCAGCTTGGTCGCGGGGCACTATGGCTACACCTTC.

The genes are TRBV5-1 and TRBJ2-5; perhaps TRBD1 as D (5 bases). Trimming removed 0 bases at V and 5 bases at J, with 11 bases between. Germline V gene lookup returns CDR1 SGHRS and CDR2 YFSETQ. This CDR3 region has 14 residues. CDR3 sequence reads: CASSLGTSHETQYF. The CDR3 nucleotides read TGCGCCAGCAGCTTGGGGACATCCCATGAGACCCAGTACTTC. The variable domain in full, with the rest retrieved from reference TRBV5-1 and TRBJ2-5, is KAGVTQTPRYLIKTRGQQVTLSCSPISGHRSVSWYQQTPGQGLQFLFEYFSETQRNKGNFPGRFSGRQFSNSRSEMNVSTLELGDSALYLCASSLGTSHETQYFGPGTRLLVL.

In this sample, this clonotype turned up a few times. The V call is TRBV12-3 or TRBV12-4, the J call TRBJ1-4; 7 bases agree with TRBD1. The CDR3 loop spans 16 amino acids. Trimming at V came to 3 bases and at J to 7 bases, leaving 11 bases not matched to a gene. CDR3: CASSFNTGARVEKLFF. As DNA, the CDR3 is TGTGCCAGCAGTTTTAACACAGGGGCGCGGGTTGAAAAACTGTTTTTT.

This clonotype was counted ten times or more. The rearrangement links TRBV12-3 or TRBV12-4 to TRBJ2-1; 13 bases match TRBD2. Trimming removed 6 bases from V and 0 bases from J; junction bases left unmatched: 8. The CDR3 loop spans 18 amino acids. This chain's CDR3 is CASSPGTSGTHSYNEQFF. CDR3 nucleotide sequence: TGTGCCAGCAGCCCCGGGACTAGCGGGACCCACTCCTACAATGAGCAGTTCTTC.

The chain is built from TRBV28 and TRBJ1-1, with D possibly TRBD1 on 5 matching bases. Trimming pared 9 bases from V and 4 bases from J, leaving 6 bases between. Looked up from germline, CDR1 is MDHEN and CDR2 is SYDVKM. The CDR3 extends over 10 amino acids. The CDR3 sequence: CASTGTEAFF. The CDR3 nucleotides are TGTGCCAGTACAGGCACTGAAGCTTTCTTT. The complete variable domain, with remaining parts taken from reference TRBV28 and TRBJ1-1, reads DVKVTQSSRYLVKRTGEKVFLECVQDMDHENMFWYRQDPGLGLRLIYFSYDVKMKEKGDIPEGYSVSREKKERFSLILESASTNQTSMYLCASTGTEAFFGQGTRLTVV.

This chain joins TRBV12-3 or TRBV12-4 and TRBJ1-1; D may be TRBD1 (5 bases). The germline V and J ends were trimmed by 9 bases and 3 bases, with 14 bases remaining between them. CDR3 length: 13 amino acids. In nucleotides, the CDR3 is TGTGCCAGTAGGGCCTCGGGGGACACTGAAGCTTTCTTT. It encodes CASRASGDTEAFF.

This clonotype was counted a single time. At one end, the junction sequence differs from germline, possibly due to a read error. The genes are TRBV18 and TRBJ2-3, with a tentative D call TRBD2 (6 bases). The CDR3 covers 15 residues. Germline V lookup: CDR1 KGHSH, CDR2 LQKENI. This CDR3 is CASSPGDWYTATQYF. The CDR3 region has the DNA TGTGCCAGCTCACCAGGGGACTGGTACACAGCTACGCAGTATTTT.

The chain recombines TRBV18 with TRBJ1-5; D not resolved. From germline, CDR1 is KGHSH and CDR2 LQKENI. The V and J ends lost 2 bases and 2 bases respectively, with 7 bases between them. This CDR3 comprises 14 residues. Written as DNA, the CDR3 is TGTGCCAGCTCACCAGGGGTAGGCAATCAGCCCCAGCATTTT. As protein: CASSPGVGNQPQHF.

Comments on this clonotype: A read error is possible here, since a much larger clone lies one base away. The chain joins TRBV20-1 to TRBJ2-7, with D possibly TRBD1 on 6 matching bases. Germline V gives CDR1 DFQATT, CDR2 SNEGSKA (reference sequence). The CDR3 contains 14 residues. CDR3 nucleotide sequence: TGCAGTGCTAGTCGCCCAGGGGAAACCTACAAGCAGTACTTC. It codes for CSASRPGETYKQYF.

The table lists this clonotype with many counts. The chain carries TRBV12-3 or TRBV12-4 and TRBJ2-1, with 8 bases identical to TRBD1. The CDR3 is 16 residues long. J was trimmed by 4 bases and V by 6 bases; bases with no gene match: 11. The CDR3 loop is CASRGQQGGTYNEQFF. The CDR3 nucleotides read TGTGCCAGCAGGGGCCAACAGGGGGGAACTTACAATGAGCAGTTCTTC.

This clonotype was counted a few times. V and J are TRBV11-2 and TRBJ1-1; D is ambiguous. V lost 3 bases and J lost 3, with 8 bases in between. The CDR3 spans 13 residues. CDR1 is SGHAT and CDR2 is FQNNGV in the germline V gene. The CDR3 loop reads CASSFRRDTEAFF. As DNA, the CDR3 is TGTGCCAGCAGCTTCCGACGGGACACTGAAGCTTTCTTT.

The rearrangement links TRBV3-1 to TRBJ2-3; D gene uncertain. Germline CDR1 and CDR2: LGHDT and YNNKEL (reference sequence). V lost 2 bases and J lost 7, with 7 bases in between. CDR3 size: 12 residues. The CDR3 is CASSQNRNTQYF. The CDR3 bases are TGTGCCAGCAGCCAAAATCGTAATACGCAGTATTTT.

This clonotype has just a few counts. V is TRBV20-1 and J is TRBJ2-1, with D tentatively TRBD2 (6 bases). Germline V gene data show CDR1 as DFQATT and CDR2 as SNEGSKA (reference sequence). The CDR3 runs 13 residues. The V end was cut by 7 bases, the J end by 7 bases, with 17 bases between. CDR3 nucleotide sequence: TGCAGTGGTGGGCCTAGCGTGACGAATGAGCAGTTCTTC. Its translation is CSGGPSVTNEQFF.

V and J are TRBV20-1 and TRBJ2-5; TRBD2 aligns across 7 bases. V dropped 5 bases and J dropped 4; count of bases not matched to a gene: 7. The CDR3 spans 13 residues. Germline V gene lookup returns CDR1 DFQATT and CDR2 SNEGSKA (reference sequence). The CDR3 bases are TGCAGTGCTCCTGGGGGGGTCTTAGAGACCCAGTACTTC. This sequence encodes CSAPGGVLETQYF.

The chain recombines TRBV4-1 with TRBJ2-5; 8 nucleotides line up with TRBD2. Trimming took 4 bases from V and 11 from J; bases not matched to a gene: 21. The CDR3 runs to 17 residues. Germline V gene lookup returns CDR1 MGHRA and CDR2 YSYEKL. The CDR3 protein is CASSRDRKVAGYNEQYF. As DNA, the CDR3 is TGCGCCAGCAGCCGAGATAGGAAGGTAGCGGGGTACAATGAGCAGTACTTC.

The CDR3, as DNA: TGTGCCAGCAGCGTAGGGGGCGGGGAGCTGTTTTTT. As protein: CASSVGGGELFF. This chain uses TRBV9 with TRBJ2-2; D is unresolved. This CDR3 comprises 12 residues. The germline gives CDR1 SGDLS, CDR2 YYNGEE. Trimming took 0 bases from V and 7 from J, leaving 4 bases between them.

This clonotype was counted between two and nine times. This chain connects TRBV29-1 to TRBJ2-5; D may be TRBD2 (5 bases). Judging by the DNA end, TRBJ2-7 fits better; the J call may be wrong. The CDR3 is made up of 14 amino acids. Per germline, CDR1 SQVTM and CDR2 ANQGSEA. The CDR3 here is CSVEDRSGTYEQYF. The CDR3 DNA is TGCAGCGTTGAAGACAGGAGCGGTACCTACGAGCAGTACTTC.

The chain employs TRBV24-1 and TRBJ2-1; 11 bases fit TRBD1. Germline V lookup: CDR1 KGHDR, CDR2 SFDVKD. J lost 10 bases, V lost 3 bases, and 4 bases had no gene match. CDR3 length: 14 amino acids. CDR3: CATSDTGQGVEQFF. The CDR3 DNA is TGTGCCACCAGTGATACGGGACAGGGGGTGGAGCAGTTCTTC.

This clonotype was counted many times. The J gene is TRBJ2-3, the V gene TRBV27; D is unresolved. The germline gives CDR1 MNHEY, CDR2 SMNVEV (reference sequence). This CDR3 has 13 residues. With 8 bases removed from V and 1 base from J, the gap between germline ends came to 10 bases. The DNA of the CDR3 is TGTGCCAGCGGAAACTACCGCACAGATACGCAGTATTTT. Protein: CASGNYRTDTQYF.